What follows are 5 T cell receptor beta chains derived from one specimen sequenced in a study of HIV-infected children after antiretroviral therapy interruption. Treatment specified: PENTA 11 planned treatment interruption arm or continuous ART arm. The TCR library was built from RNA with a 3' RACE protocol and unique molecular identifiers. A single record per CDR3 protein comes from TCRdb applying MiXCR to the 3' RACE reads. The sample yields about 37,000 distinct CDR3 sequences, around 7% seen once. Material: CD45RA+ CD4+ T cells from PBMCs, pooled from several time points, obtained from a donor given antiretroviral therapy, either interrupted or continuous. The subset was: naive CD4+ CD45RA+ CD45RO- T cells. The receptor set was obtained from a pool of human donors with HIV.

This clonotype has at least ten counts. The CDR3 region has the DNA TGCAGTGCTAGAGATAGCGGGGGGGCCACAGATACGCAGTATTTT. This encodes CSARDSGGATDTQYF. J is TRBJ2-3 and V is TRBV20-1, with 11 bases that match TRBD2. V lost 0 bases to trimming and J lost 2 bases; unmatched junction nucleotides: 1. From germline, CDR1 is DFQATT and CDR2 SNEGSKA (reference sequence). The CDR3 runs 15 residues.

This clonotype appeared many times. The chain recombines TRBV4-3 with TRBJ2-1; 8 bases line up with TRBD2. The CDR3 consists of 16 residues. CDR1 is LGHNA and CDR2 is YSLEER in the germline V gene. The J segment lost 10 bases and the V segment lost 4 bases, leaving 15 bases of the junction unmatched. The CDR3 nucleotides are TGCGCCAGCAGCCTGCTAGCGGGTAGAACCCTTAGGGAGCAGTTCTTC. This codes for CASSLLAGRTLREQFF.

This clonotype is classed as medium-sized (0.01 to 0.1%). The chain employs TRBV12-3 or TRBV12-4 and TRBJ2-1; perhaps D is TRBD1 or TRBD2 (5 bases each). CDR3 length equals 14 residues. Trimming removed 4 bases from V and 9 bases from J, with 16 bases in between. For the CDR3, the DNA is TGTGCCAGCAGTTCCACAGGAGGAGATGCTGAGCAGTTCTTC. Protein product: CASSSTGGDAEQFF.

In this sample, this clonotype turned up many times. The rearrangement joins TRBV20-1 to TRBJ1-6, with TRBD1 matching over 10 bases. The CDR3 contains 13 residues. Germline V gene sequence: CDR1 DFQATT, CDR2 SNEGSKA (reference sequence). Germline trimming cut 6 bases from V and 8 bases from J; bases unmatched to any gene: 4. Written as DNA, the CDR3 is TGCAGTGCACCGGGACAGGGGCATTCACCCCTCCACTTT. Amino acid sequence: CSAPGQGHSPLHF.

This clonotype has at least ten counts. The V and J genes are TRBV4-2 and TRBJ1-1; D perhaps matches TRBD1 (5 bases). V shed 4 bases and J shed 14 bases, with 23 bases lying between them. This CDR3 is built from 14 residues. Germline-derived CDR1 and CDR2 are LGHNA and YNFKEQ. CDR3 loop: CASSPTGANTEVFF. The CDR3 DNA follows: TGTGCCAGCAGCCCCACAGGAGCAAACACAGAAGTCTTCTTT.